Described below is a single T cell receptor (beta chain) sequence and its context. The target of this receptor is not known. The record has no base qualities; no much larger clone is one base away. TCRbeta CDR3 regions were amplified from genomic DNA using the immunoSEQ Assay, a bias-controlled multiplex PCR. As for how the authors treated the data: Within the assay, amplification of reference gene primers was used to estimate how many nucleated cells each sample contained. To quantify the absolute abundance of each unique TCRbeta CDR3 rearrangement, sequence reads were collapsed and filtered. Productive Simpson clonality was computed per sample as the square root of Simpson's diversity index over productive rearrangements. TCRdb stores this immuneACCESS table with in-frame sequences only. Part of the clones is absent; in the studies checked, under half of the shortfall reflects unresolved V genes, and no reason is known for the rest. That table is the source of V, J and clone size, and D and trimming were worked out from the DNA. A total of 240,000 or so clones appear in this sample, roughly 80% of them only once. The top ten clones comprise roughly 10% of the sample.

The CDR3 spans 18 residues, from the cysteine through the phenylalanine. The DNA shown is the 54-base CDR3, in frame from base 1. Relative to germline, V is 0 bases shorter and J is 2 bases shorter, with 18 bases between their ends. Taken from the germline V gene, the CDR1 and CDR2 loops are SNHLY and FYNNEI. The sample comes from a study of blood T cell repertoires in COVID-19 (TCRdb year 2020). General notes on the study: Samples covering the acute and convalescent phases of COVID-19 were provided by collaborators in the United States, Italy and Spain. The samples were drawn from two sources: the first 160 participants of the ongoing ImmuneRACE study, and 1,000 to 1,500 subjects contributed by 6 global collaborators. The repertoires were made available in a free public database intended to serve as a resource for research on the immune response to SARS-CoV-2. Where available, HLA class I and class II types were obtained from metadata supplied by the sample provider rather than from assay-based typing. Subjects who had been exposed to COVID-19, were actively infected with it, or had recovered from it provided the deeply sampled blood TCRbeta repertoires that made up the dataset. The prospective study material was composed of cDNA or gDNA derived from T cells, B-cell-depleted T cells, or PBMCs. Sample metadata almost always included a de-identified subject ID, COVID-19 status, age in years and sex. Paper-wide results and their limitations: Clinical and demographic metadata were provided uncurated, with the amount varying by source and participant.

Each collaborating institution followed its own protocols to collect whole blood in K2EDTA tubes. For TCRbeta analysis, collaborators shipped samples as frozen whole blood, isolated PBMCs, or DNA extracted from either of those sample types. The rearrangement joined TRBV2 to TRBJ2-3, and possibly TRBD2, on 7 matching bases. The sequencing input was peripheral blood. The source of this sequence is a woman older than 75 with acute or convalescent COVID-19. The CDR3 amino acid sequence is: CASSEAGGGYTNTDTQYF. The nucleotide sequence reads as follows: TGTGCCAGCAGTGAAGCGGGAGGGGGGTACACCAACACAGATACGCAGTATTTT.